The rows below give T cell receptor beta chains drawn from one sample of a study of blood T cells in healthy people across ages. TCRdb called the 5' RACE reads again in MiXCR, with one record for every CDR3 protein. Altogether some 1.6 million distinct CDR3 sequences are present, 34% being singletons, with the ten largest covering approximately 10%. The specimen was blood. The receptor source for this set is a woman in her thirties in good health. CDR3s include the opening cysteine and the closing phenylalanine or tryptophan. A D gene is named only where the DNA matches it firmly. Some rows have no size entry. The others give once, few or many, or a class for an expanded clone.

DNA | CDR3 | V | size | length | D | J
TGTGCCAGCAGCTCCCGGCGGTACGAGCAGTACTTC | CASSSRRYEQYF | TRBV3-1 | many | 12 | . | TRBJ2-7
TGTGCCATCAGTGAGACGCCTAGCGCGCATGGGACCCAGTACTTC | CAISETPSAHGTQYF | TRBV10-3 | few | 15 | . | TRBJ2-5
TGCAGTGCTAGGGACAGGGTATATCTCTATGGCTACACCTTC | CSARDRVYLYGYTF | TRBV20-1 | . | 14 | TRBD1 | TRBJ1-2
TGTGCCAGCAGCAATTGCCAGGGACAAGAGACCCAGTACTTC | CASSNCQGQETQYF | TRBV21-1 | . | 14 | . | TRBJ2-5
TGTGCCAGCAGTTTGGCCCAGGACGGCTACGAGCAGTACTTC | CASSLAQDGYEQYF | TRBV28 | . | 14 | . | TRBJ2-7
TGCAGTGCGAGAGGACTAGCGGGGGGAGAGACCCAGTACTTC | CSARGLAGGETQYF | TRBV20-1 | many | 14 | TRBD2 | TRBJ2-5
TGCAGTGCTAGCAAGCGGGAGTGGGTTACGCAGTATTTT | CSASKREWVTQYF | TRBV20-1 | . | 13 | TRBD2 | TRBJ2-3
TGTGCCAGCAGGAGAGCCCTACGGGAGGGCGACGAGACCCAGTACTTC | CASRRALREGDETQYF | TRBV6-1 | . | 16 | TRBD2 | TRBJ2-5
TGTGCCAGCAGTAGCGGAGGTGAAGCTTTCTTT | CASSSGGEAFF | TRBV27 | many | 11 | . | TRBJ1-1
TGTGCCAGCAGCCCGGGGACTAGCGGGTTCGGCACAGATACGCAGTATTTT | CASSPGTSGFGTDTQYF | TRBV5-4 | few | 17 | TRBD2 | TRBJ2-3
TGTGCCATTGGACAGGGGGCGAATACGGGCGGGGAGCTGTTTTTT | CAIGQGANTGGELFF | TRBV10-3 | . | 15 | TRBD1 | TRBJ2-2
TGCAGTGCTCCGAAGGGGGGCTCCTACGAGCAGTACTTC | CSAPKGGSYEQYF | TRBV20-1 | . | 13 | . | TRBJ2-7
TGTGCCAGCAGCGTAGTGCCCGAGAACACTGAAGCTTTCTTT | CASSVVPENTEAFF | TRBV9 | once | 14 | . | TRBJ1-1
TGCGCCAGCAGCCAAGGTTCAACAGGGGCGAACACCGGGGAGCTGTTTTTT | CASSQGSTGANTGELFF | TRBV4-1 | . | 17 | TRBD1 | TRBJ2-2
TGTGCCAGCAGCCCCCGGGAGGGATACACTGAAGCTTTCTTT | CASSPREGYTEAFF | TRBV7-8 | . | 14 | . | TRBJ1-1
TGCAGTGCTAGAAGGGGGGCTGGGGCCAACGTCCTGACTTTC | CSARRGAGANVLTF | TRBV20-1 | . | 14 | . | TRBJ2-6
TGTGCCAGCAGTTTACAGTTAGATAGCAATCAGCCCCAGCATTTT | CASSLQLDSNQPQHF | TRBV28 | few | 15 | . | TRBJ1-5
TGTGCCAGCAGCCCAGAAACGGAGGTAGCGGGAGGAGAGCAGTACTTC | CASSPETEVAGGEQYF | TRBV7-6 | few | 16 | TRBD2 | TRBJ2-7
TGCAGTGCTATGGCCCATGAGACATGGGGTAAGGAGCAGTACTTC | CSAMAHETWGKEQYF | TRBV20-1 | few | 15 | . | TRBJ2-5
TGTGCCAGCAGCTCGGGGTATTCCTTCGGGGAGACCCAGTACTTC | CASSSGYSFGETQYF | TRBV11-2 | few | 15 | . | TRBJ2-5
TGTGCCAGCAGTTTACCCAGGGACACTGAAGCTTTCTTT | CASSLPRDTEAFF | TRBV28 | many | 13 | . | TRBJ1-1
TGTGCCTGGAGTGTACAGATGGGAAGATGGGAATGCTACGAGCAGTACTTC | CAWSVQMGRWECYEQYF | TRBV30 | . | 17 | . | TRBJ2-7
TGTGCCAGCAGTGTCGTTCATGTTAAGTTCTTC | CASSVVHVKFF | TRBV2 | . | 11 | . | TRBJ2-1
TGTGCCAGCAGTTACCGGGAAGGGACCGAAGGGGCTTTCTTT | CASSYREGTEGAFF | TRBV6-6 | few | 14 | . | TRBJ1-1
TGTGCCAGCAGCGTCGAGGGTCGTGGAACTAATGAAAAACTGTTTTTT | CASSVEGRGTNEKLFF | TRBV9 | few | 16 | . | TRBJ1-4
TGTGCCAGCACTCGGGACACTAGGTTAACCGATACGCAGTATTTT | CASTRDTRLTDTQYF | TRBV3-1 | . | 15 | . | TRBJ2-3